The clone carrying this TCR beta chain occurred many times. Its antigen is still unknown. The record originates from a study of T cell repertoires in cytomegalovirus infection. CDR1 and CDR2 from the germline V gene are SGHVS and FNYEAQ. The V end lost 1 base, the J end lost 4 bases, and 7 bases lay between the germline ends. The CDR3 consists of 13 residues. From the reads, TCRdb called clonotypes with MiXCR, one entry per CDR3 protein. The sample holds about 770,000 distinct CDR3 sequences, 29% seen once. Findings and limits, study-wide: HLA-C-restricted CMV-specific TCR beta clonotypes prevailed in the ex vivo response.

The chain carries TRBV7-6 and TRBJ2-5; D unresolved. This receptor was identified in a human donor in good health (CMV status not recorded). Some clones in this sample may be carry-over from other donors' samples. The material sequenced was cultured CD8+ T cells from PBMCs, taken from culture after CMV antigen stimulation. The CDR3 reads CASSLDLGETQYF. The CDR3 DNA follows: TGTGCCAGCAGCTTAGATCTAGGAGAGACCCAGTACTTC.